This entry lists 14 T cell receptor beta chains sequenced from one sample in a study of cytomegalovirus exposure and HLA in healthy donors. The primer mix had 60 Vbeta and 13 Jbeta primers. Profiled with immunoSEQ multiplex PCR; TCRdb holds only in-frame clones, not every one. This sample has a few hundred thousand clones, with over 65% found just once. Sequenced input: PBMCs. These receptor sequences come from a man in his forties or fifties in good health and CMV-seronegative.

A few counts support this clone. The rearrangement uses TRBV4-3 and TRBJ1-1; TRBD1 matches 8 bases. This CDR3 is 14 amino acids long. Germline CDR1 reads LGHNA; CDR2 reads YSLEER. With V trimmed by 4 bases and J by 5 bases, 6 bases remained unmatched. The CDR3 DNA sequence: TGCGCCAGCAGCCTTAGGACAGGGAGGACTGAAGCTTTCTTT. This codes for CASSLRTGRTEAFF.

This clone was seen only a few times. The chain uses TRBV5-1 and TRBJ2-7, with TRBD1 matching 9 bases. CDR1 is SGHRS, CDR2 YFSETQ, per germline. The CDR3 totals 15 residues. Trimming cost V 3 bases and J 6 bases; bases outside gene matches: 10. The CDR3 sequence is CASSWGQGERGEQYF. The CDR3 nucleotides read TGCGCCAGCAGCTGGGGACAGGGTGAACGGGGCGAGCAGTACTTC.

The chain has TRBV2 and TRBJ1-6; 9 bases agree with TRBD1. CDR3 length: 14 residues. V was pared by 8 bases and J by 7 bases, with 6 bases of the junction left unmatched. Per germline, CDR1 SNHLY and CDR2 FYNNEI. The CDR3 DNA sequence: TGTGCCAGCCGGGGGGGGACAGGGAATTCACCCCTCCACTTT. Translated, it gives CASRGGTGNSPLHF.

The genes are TRBV15 and TRBJ1-1; 10 bases fit TRBD1. Germline V gives CDR1 LNHNV, CDR2 YYDKDF (reference sequence). Trimming at V came to 5 bases and at J to 4 bases, leaving 7 bases not matched to a gene. This CDR3 is 15 amino acids long. For the CDR3, the DNA is TGTGCCACCAGCCGAGGGGGGACAGGGGCCACTGAAGCTTTCTTT. Protein product: CATSRGGTGATEAFF.

This clone appeared a few times. V and J are TRBV7-8 and TRBJ2-5; TRBD2 aligns across 8 bases. In germline, CDR1 is SGHVS, CDR2 FQNEAQ. The CDR3 spans 15 residues. V lost 1 base, J lost 9 bases, and 10 bases stayed unmatched. This CDR3 reads CASSLGDSGAWAQYF. CDR3 sequence (DNA): TGTGCCAGCAGCTTAGGGGATAGCGGGGCCTGGGCCCAGTACTTC.

The chain carries TRBV7-8 and TRBJ2-2, with D perhaps matching TRBD2 (5 bases). CDR1 is SGHVS and CDR2 is FQNEAQ in the germline V gene. The CDR3 length is 16 residues. The ends were cut back, 1 base at V and 2 bases at J, with 11 bases in the middle. The CDR3 DNA is TGTGCCAGCAGCTTAGTCTCTAGCTCTAACACCGGGGAGCTGTTTTTT. It translates to CASSLVSSSNTGELFF.

The chain links TRBV19 to TRBJ2-1; D might be TRBD2 (7 bases). V was shortened by 3 bases and J by 5 bases, with 14 bases between the two germline ends. This CDR3 contains 15 residues. Looked up from germline, CDR1 is LNHDA and CDR2 is SQIVND (reference sequence). CDR3 DNA sequence: TGTGCCAGTAGTATTGCGGGGGCACCTCACAATGAGCAGTTCTTC. This sequence encodes CASSIAGAPHNEQFF.

The sample holds one count of this clone. This rearrangement joins TRBV5-1 to TRBJ2-1; 12 bases align to TRBD2. The CDR3 runs to 17 residues. From germline, CDR1 is SGHRS and CDR2 YFSETQ. After removal of 0 bases from V and 8 bases from J, the junction contained 9 bases not matched to a gene. The CDR3 spells CASSLGEGLAGMDEQFF. The CDR3 coding sequence is TGCGCCAGCAGCTTGGGTGAAGGACTAGCGGGAATGGATGAGCAGTTCTTC.

CDR3 nucleotides: TGTGCCAGCAGCAAAGGAAGGACAGCGACCTCTGGAAACACCATATATTTT. Residues: CASSKGRTATSGNTIYF. This chain uses TRBV21-1 with TRBJ1-3; the table assigns TRBD1, which was not confirmed against the DNA. TRBV21-1 is tagged as a pseudogene. The CDR3 has 17 residues.

The chain combines TRBV19 with TRBJ2-2; 11 nucleotides match TRBD2. In germline, CDR1 is LNHDA, CDR2 SQIVND (reference sequence). The CDR3 sequence is 16 residues long. The ends lost 4 bases at V and 4 bases at J; junction bases unmatched: 5. The CDR3 loop is CASSRTSGGRTGELFF. In DNA form, the CDR3 reads TGTGCCAGTAGTAGAACTAGCGGGGGTCGCACCGGGGAGCTGTTTTTT.

The rearrangement joins TRBV6-1 to TRBJ2-2, with TRBD2 identical over 13 bases. V lost 4 bases, J lost 4 bases, and 6 bases stayed unmatched. From germline, CDR1 is MNHNS and CDR2 SASEGT. This CDR3 region has 17 residues. The CDR3 loop reads CASSGRTSGRFTGELFF. As DNA, the CDR3 is TGTGCCAGCAGTGGTCGGACTAGCGGGAGATTCACCGGGGAGCTGTTTTTT.

This clone was detected only a few times. V gene TRBV6-6 combines with J gene TRBJ1-1; no clear D gene. This CDR3 is 14 amino acids long. Germline V gene lookup returns CDR1 MNHNY and CDR2 SVGAGI (reference sequence). Between the trimmed V and J ends, which lost 2 bases and 1 base, there was a span of 8 bases. In DNA, the CDR3 is TGTGCCAGCAGTTACCTCCCGGGGAACACTGAAGCTTTCTTT. The encoded protein is CASSYLPGNTEAFF.

The sample holds one count of this clone. The chain uses TRBV19 and TRBJ2-5; D gene ambiguous. The J call is uncertain, as TRBJ2-7 better fits the DNA end. In germline, CDR1 is LNHDA, CDR2 SQIVND (reference sequence). This CDR3 comprises 17 residues. CDR3 bases: TGTGCCAGTAGAAACACCCGAAGTGGGCGCTCAATCTACGAGCAGTACTTC. This translates into CASRNTRSGRSIYEQYF.

V is TRBV2 and J is TRBJ1-2, with TRBD1 identical over 9 bases. The CDR3 length is 15 residues. After removal of 6 bases from V and 4 bases from J, the junction contained 9 bases not matched to a gene. Per the germline V gene, CDR1 is SNHLY and CDR2 is FYNNEI. The CDR3 here is CASRGGTGTSYGYTF. The CDR3 DNA reads as TGTGCCAGCAGAGGAGGGACAGGGACTTCCTATGGCTACACCTTC. Full variable domain (outside the CDR3, taken from reference TRBV2 and TRBJ1-2): EPEVTQTPSHQVTQMGQEVILRCVPISNHLYFYWYRQILGQKVEFLVSFYNNEISEKSEIFDDQFSVERPDGSNFTLKIRSTKLEDSAMYFCASRGGTGTSYGYTFGSGTRLTVV.